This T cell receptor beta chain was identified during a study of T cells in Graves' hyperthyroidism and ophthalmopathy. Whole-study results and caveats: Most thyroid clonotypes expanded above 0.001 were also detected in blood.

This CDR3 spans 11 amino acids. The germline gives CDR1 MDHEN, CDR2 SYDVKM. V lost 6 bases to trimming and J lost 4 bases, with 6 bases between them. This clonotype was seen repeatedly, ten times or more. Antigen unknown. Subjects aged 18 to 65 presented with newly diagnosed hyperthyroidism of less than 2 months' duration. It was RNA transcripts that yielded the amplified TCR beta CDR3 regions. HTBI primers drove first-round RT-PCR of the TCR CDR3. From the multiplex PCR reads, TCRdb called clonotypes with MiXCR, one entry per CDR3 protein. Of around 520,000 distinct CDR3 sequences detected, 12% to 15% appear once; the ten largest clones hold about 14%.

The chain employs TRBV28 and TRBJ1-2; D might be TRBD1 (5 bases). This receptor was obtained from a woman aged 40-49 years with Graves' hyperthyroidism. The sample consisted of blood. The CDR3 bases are TGTGCCAGCAGCGACAGCTATGGCTACACCTTC. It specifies CASSDSYGYTF.